One and the same sample provided the 9 T cell receptor beta chains below, sequenced in a study of T-cell reconstitution after alpha-beta-depleted transplantation in children. TCRbeta library construction was performed incorporating unique molecular identifiers. TCRdb recomputed calls from the PCR reads with MiXCR, one row per CDR3 protein. In the table there are 600,000 to 700,000 distinct CDR3 sequences, 16% of which are singletons. This material consisted of PBMCs from the stem cell graft donor, taken from the stem cell graft. These receptors were collected from a human donor who donated a stem cell graft to a child with acute myeloid leukemia.

With respect to this clonotype: Being one base from a much bigger clone, this may be a read error. The V call is TRBV20-1, the J call TRBJ2-1, with 7 bases fitting TRBD2. The CDR3 is made up of 14 amino acids. Germline V gene lookup returns CDR1 DFQATT and CDR2 SNEGSKA (reference sequence). CDR3 sequence reads: CTARGDYSYNEQFF. In DNA, the CDR3 is TGCACTGCTAGAGGGGACTACTCCTACAATGAGCAGTTCTTC.

The chain carries TRBV15 and TRBJ1-1, with TRBD1 identical over 8 bases. Germline V lookup: CDR1 LNHNV, CDR2 YYDKDF (reference sequence). Losses at the gene ends were 5 bases for V and 0 bases for J; bases not matched to a gene: 8. The CDR3 has 16 amino acids. In DNA, the CDR3 is TGTGCCACCAGCGTAGACAGGGGAACCTTGAACACTGAAGCTTTCTTT. Translated, it gives CATSVDRGTLNTEAFF.

In this sample, this clonotype turned up many times. The rearrangement links TRBV25-1 to TRBJ1-1; D is undetermined. There are 12 residues in the CDR3. V was cut by 3 bases and J by 7 bases, with 9 bases left in between. The V gene's germline CDR1 is MGHDK and CDR2 SYGVNS. The CDR3 region has the DNA TGTGCCAGCAGTGACGTTGGGCGTGAAGCTTTCTTT. Translated, it gives CASSDVGREAFF.

This clonotype has ten or more counts. This chain connects TRBV7-7 to TRBJ2-1, with a possible D match to TRBD2 (6 bases). V lost 0 bases and J lost 9, with 9 bases in between. The germline V gene encodes CDR1 SSHAT and CDR2 FNYEAQ (reference sequence). The CDR3 covers 13 residues. For the CDR3, the DNA is TGTGCCAGCAGCTTAGCTCAAGCGGGTGAGCAGTTCTTC. It encodes CASSLAQAGEQFF.

This clonotype was recorded at least ten times. The gene calls are TRBV20-1 and TRBJ2-3; TRBD2 agrees at 13 bases. V dropped 3 bases and J dropped 5; count of bases not matched to a gene: 8. The CDR3 length is 16 residues. Germline lookup yields CDR1 DFQATT and CDR2 SNEGSKA (reference sequence). The CDR3 region has the DNA TGCAGTGCTAGCGTCTCCGGGACTAGCGGGGAAGATACGCAGTATTTT. This encodes CSASVSGTSGEDTQYF.

This clonotype was seen ten or more times. The rearrangement uses TRBV5-1 and TRBJ2-7, with TRBD1 matching over 7 bases. The germline CDR1 and CDR2 sequences are SGHRS and YFSETQ. The J segment lost 0 bases and the V segment lost 6 bases, leaving 12 bases of the junction unmatched. The CDR3 sequence is 16 residues long. CDR3: CASKIETGDSSYEQYV. Here the CDR3 DNA reads TGCGCCAGCAAGATTGAGACTGGGGACAGCTCCTACGAGCAGTACGTC.

There are many counts of this clonotype. This rearrangement joins TRBV29-1 to TRBJ2-2, with D unresolved. Germline V gene lookup returns CDR1 SQVTM and CDR2 ANQGSEA. V lost 7 bases and J lost 5, with 11 bases in between. This CDR3 spans 12 amino acids. The CDR3 loop reads CSGLQDTGELFF. The DNA of the CDR3 is TGCAGCGGGCTCCAGGATACCGGGGAGCTGTTTTTT.

This sequence joins TRBV12-3 or TRBV12-4 and TRBJ1-2; 7 positions match TRBD1. With V trimmed by 4 bases and J by 3 bases, 5 bases remained unmatched. CDR3 length: 14 amino acids. CDR3 DNA: TGTGCCAGCAGTTCGGACAGGCCGCACTATGGCTACACCTTC. Residues: CASSSDRPHYGYTF.

This clonotype came up many times. This chain uses TRBV25-1 with TRBJ1-6; 7 bases agree with TRBD1. Germline CDR1 and CDR2: MGHDK and SYGVNS. Germline trimming cut 6 bases from V and 14 bases from J; bases unmatched to any gene: 13. This CDR3 spans 14 amino acids. The CDR3 here is CASRRDSGNPTLHF. CDR3 in DNA: TGTGCCAGCAGGCGGGACAGCGGGAATCCGACCCTCCACTTT.